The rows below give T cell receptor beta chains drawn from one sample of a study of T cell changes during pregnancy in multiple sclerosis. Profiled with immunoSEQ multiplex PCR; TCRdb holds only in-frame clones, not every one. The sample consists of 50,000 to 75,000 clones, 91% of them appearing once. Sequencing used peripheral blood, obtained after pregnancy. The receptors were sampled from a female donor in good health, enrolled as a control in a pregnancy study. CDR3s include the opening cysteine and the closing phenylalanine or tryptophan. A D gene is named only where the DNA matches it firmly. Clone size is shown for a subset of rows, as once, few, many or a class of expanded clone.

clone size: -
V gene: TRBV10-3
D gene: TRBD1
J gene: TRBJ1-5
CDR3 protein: CAISESGQGSQPQHF
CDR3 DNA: TGTGCCATCAGTGAGTCTGGACAGGGTAGTCAGCCCCAGCATTTT

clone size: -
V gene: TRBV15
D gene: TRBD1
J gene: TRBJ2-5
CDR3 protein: CATSRGDRAEETQYF
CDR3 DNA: TGTGCCACCAGCAGAGGGGACAGGGCGGAGGAGACCCAGTACTTC

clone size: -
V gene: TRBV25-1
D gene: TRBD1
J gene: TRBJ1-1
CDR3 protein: CASSKDRDRTEAFF
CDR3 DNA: TGTGCCAGCAGTAAGGACAGGGATCGGACTGAAGCTTTCTTT

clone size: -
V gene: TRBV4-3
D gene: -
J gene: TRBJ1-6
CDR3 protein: CASSQGVRGYSPLHF
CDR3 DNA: TGCGCCAGCAGCCAAGGTGTGCGCGGATATTCACCCCTCCACTTT

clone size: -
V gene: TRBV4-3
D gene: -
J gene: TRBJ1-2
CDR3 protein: CASSQDVGVSDGYTF
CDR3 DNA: TGCGCCAGCAGCCAAGATGTCGGGGTTTCGGATGGCTACACCTTC

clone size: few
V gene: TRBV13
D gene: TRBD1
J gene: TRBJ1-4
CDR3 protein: CASSSGTGFREKLFF
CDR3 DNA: TGTGCCAGCAGCTCCGGGACAGGTTTTCGTGAAAAACTGTTTTTT

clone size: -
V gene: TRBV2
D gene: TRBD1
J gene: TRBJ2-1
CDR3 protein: CASRSTDRGAYNEQFF
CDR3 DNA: TGTGCCAGCAGGAGTACCGACAGGGGGGCGTACAATGAGCAGTTCTTC

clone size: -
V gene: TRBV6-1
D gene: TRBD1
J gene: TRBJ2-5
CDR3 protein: CASSEETGGGAETQYF
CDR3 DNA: TGTGCCAGCAGTGAGGAGACAGGGGGCGGGGCGGAGACCCAGTACTTC

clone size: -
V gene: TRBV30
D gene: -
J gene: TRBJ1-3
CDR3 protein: CAWKFSGGNTIYF
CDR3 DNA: TGTGCCTGGAAATTTTCAGGTGGAAACACCATATATTTT

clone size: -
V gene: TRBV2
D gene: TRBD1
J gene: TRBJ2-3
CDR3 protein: CASRTGGLTDTQYF
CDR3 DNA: TGTGCCAGCCGAACAGGGGGCCTAACAGATACGCAGTATTTT

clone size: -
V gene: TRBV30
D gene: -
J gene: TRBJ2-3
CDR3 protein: CAWSVLGSTDTQYF
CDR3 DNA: TGTGCCTGGAGTGTACTAGGGAGCACAGATACGCAGTATTTT

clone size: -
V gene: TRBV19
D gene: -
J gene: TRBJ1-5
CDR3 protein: CASAGTTGQPQHF
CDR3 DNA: TGTGCCAGTGCCGGGACTACGGGGCAGCCCCAGCATTTT

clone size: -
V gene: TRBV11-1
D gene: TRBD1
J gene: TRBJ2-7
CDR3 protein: CASSLGDRDLSEQYF
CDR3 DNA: TGTGCCAGCAGCTTAGGGGACAGGGATCTATCCGAGCAGTACTTC

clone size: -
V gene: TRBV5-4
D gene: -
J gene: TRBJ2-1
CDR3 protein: CASSLAVGGAGIYNEQFF
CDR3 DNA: TGTGCCAGCAGCTTGGCCGTAGGGGGGGCCGGTATCTACAATGAGCAGTTCTTC

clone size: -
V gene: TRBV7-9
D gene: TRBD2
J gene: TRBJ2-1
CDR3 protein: CASSYRTSGGNEQFF
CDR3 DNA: TGTGCCAGCAGCTACCGGACTAGCGGGGGCAATGAGCAGTTCTTC

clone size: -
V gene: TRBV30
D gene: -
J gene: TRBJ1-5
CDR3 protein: CAWSVRGNQPQHF
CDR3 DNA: TGTGCCTGGAGTGTACGGGGAAATCAGCCCCAGCATTTT

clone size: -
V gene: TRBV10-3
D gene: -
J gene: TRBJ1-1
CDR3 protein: CAISATDISKGEAFF
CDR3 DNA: TGTGCCATCAGTGCGACGGACATCTCGAAGGGTGAAGCTTTCTTT

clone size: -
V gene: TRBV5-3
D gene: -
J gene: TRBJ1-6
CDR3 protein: CARSLATLSSPLHF
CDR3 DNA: TGTGCCAGAAGCTTGGCAACTCTATCTTCACCCCTCCACTTT

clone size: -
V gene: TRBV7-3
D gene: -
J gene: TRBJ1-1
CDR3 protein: CASSSDRDTEAFF
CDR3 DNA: TGTGCCAGCAGCAGTGACAGAGACACTGAAGCTTTCTTT